The 24 T cell receptor beta chains below were found in one sample sequenced in a study of cytomegalovirus exposure and HLA in healthy donors. Generated by immunoSEQ multiplex PCR, the TCRdb table keeps only in-frame clones and is missing some. The sample holds roughly 60,000 clones; under 95% are singletons and the top ten take about 1.2%. Sequenced: PBMCs. These receptors originate from a woman between 18 and 29 years old in good health and CMV-seronegative.

The chain is built from TRBV6-1 and TRBJ1-2; tentative D call: TRBD1 (5 bases). Germline V CDR1 and CDR2: MNHNS, SASEGT. The CDR3 length is 13 residues. V was pared by 2 bases and J by 5 bases, with 9 bases between. This chain's CDR3 is CASSERGEYGYTF. The CDR3 DNA sequence: TGTGCCAGCAGTGAACGGGGGGAGTATGGCTACACCTTC.

The chain has TRBV28 and TRBJ1-4; D gene uncertain. The CDR3 consists of 14 residues. Per the germline V gene, CDR1 is MDHEN and CDR2 is SYDVKM. Trimming removed 2 bases from V and 4 bases from J, with 8 bases in between. CDR3 in DNA: TGTGCCAGCAGTTTAAGGCAGGTTAATGAAAAACTGTTTTTT. This translates into CASSLRQVNEKLFF.

The chain uses TRBV29-1 and TRBJ2-1, with D maybe TRBD2 (5 bases). Trimming removed 3 bases from V and 2 bases from J, with 11 bases in between. CDR3 length equals 14 residues. CDR1 and CDR2 (germline): SQVTM, ANQGSEA. The CDR3 nucleotides are TGCAGCGTTGAGTACGGGGAGACCTACAATGAGCAGTTCTTC. Translating gives CSVEYGETYNEQFF.

V is TRBV2 and J is TRBJ1-5; D possibly corresponds to TRBD1 (6 bases). From germline, CDR1 is SNHLY and CDR2 FYNNEI. Trimming stripped 9 bases from V and 5 bases from J, with 17 bases between. The CDR3 totals 14 residues. The CDR3 here is CASTGGAGDQPQHF. CDR3 in DNA: TGTGCCAGTACTGGGGGTGCAGGGGATCAGCCCCAGCATTTT. The whole variable domain, filled in from reference TRBV2 and TRBJ1-5, reads EPEVTQTPSHQVTQMGQEVILRCVPISNHLYFYWYRQILGQKVEFLVSFYNNEISEKSEIFDDQFSVERPDGSNFTLKIRSTKLEDSAMYFCASTGGAGDQPQHFGDGTRLSIL.

V and J are TRBV5-1 and TRBJ2-5; D gene unclear. Germline loops: CDR1 SGHRS, CDR2 YFSETQ. V was shortened by 2 bases and J by 0 bases, with 8 bases between the two germline ends. The CDR3 covers 14 residues. Here the CDR3 DNA reads TGCGCCAGCAGCTTTGAATCAGACCAAGAGACCCAGTACTTC. As protein: CASSFESDQETQYF.

V is TRBV6-6 and J is TRBJ1-2; no reliable D call. CDR3 length: 13 amino acids. V was cut by 0 bases and J by 3 bases, with 5 bases left in between. Germline V CDR1 and CDR2: MNHNY, SVGAGI (reference sequence). CDR3 sequence (DNA): TGTGCCAGCAGTTACTCCTTAGACTATGGCTACACCTTC. It encodes CASSYSLDYGYTF.

This chain uses TRBV6-1 with TRBJ1-1; 7 bases are shared with TRBD1. This CDR3 is built from 15 residues. The junction had 2 bases not matched to a gene; V was cut back by 0 bases and J by 1 base. The germline V gene encodes CDR1 MNHNS and CDR2 SASEGT. DNA for the CDR3: TGTGCCAGCAGTGAAGCGGGACAGACGAACACTGAAGCTTTCTTT. This sequence encodes CASSEAGQTNTEAFF.

The gene calls are TRBV4-1 and TRBJ1-1, with 8 positions matching TRBD1. In germline, CDR1 is MGHRA, CDR2 YSYEKL. The CDR3 consists of 15 residues. J lost 6 bases, V lost 4 bases, and 10 bases had no gene match. The CDR3 DNA reads TGCGCCAGCAGCCCCCGGACAGGGCTGTTCGCTGAAGCTTTCTTT. Translation gives CASSPRTGLFAEAFF.

This clone showed up just once. The V and J genes are TRBV28 and TRBJ1-6; TRBD1 might be the D (6 bases). Trimming took off 3 bases at V and 16 bases at J, with 10 bases between the two ends. Germline CDR1 MDHEN, CDR2 SYDVKM. The CDR3 is 11 residues long. This chain's CDR3 is CASSFGTRLHF. The CDR3 nucleotides are TGTGCCAGCAGTTTCGGGACAAGACTCCACTTT.

The CDR3 region has the DNA TGTGCCAGCACCTTGGCGGGAAGGGGAAAATCAGGATACGAGCAGTACTTC. This translates into CASTLAGRGKSGYEQYF. This chain uses TRBV28 with TRBJ2-7; D may be TRBD2 (6 bases). Germline CDR1 is MDHEN and CDR2 is SYDVKM. CDR3 length equals 17 residues. Trimming removed 7 bases from V and 4 bases from J, with 26 bases in between. Complete variable domain (other parts from reference TRBV28 and TRBJ2-7): DVKVTQSSRYLVKRTGEKVFLECVQDMDHENMFWYRQDPGLGLRLIYFSYDVKMKEKGDIPEGYSVSREKKERFSLILESASTNQTSMYLCASTLAGRGKSGYEQYFGPGTRLTVT.

The chain couples TRBV5-1 to TRBJ2-3; D is perhaps TRBD1 (6 bases). Germline V lookup: CDR1 SGHRS, CDR2 YFSETQ. The CDR3 totals 16 residues. V shed 4 bases and J shed 3 bases, with 18 bases lying between them. The CDR3 protein is CASSPSDRLLTDTQYF. The CDR3 DNA reads as TGCGCCAGCAGCCCTTCCGACAGGTTACTGACAGATACGCAGTATTTT.

This chain connects TRBV6-6 to TRBJ1-2, with D possibly TRBD1 on 5 matching bases. V was shortened by 6 bases and J by 8 bases, with 10 bases between the two germline ends. Germline V lookup: CDR1 MNHNY, CDR2 SVGAGI (reference sequence). The CDR3 contains 11 residues. The CDR3 DNA reads TGTGCCAGCAGGCGTGGGGGGGGCTACACCTTC. The encoded protein is CASRRGGGYTF.

In its sample, this clone ranks as medium-sized (0.01 to 0.1%). This chain joins TRBV6-4 and TRBJ2-1; 13 bases map to TRBD2. The CDR3 contains 15 residues. Germline CDR1 and CDR2: MRHNA and SNTAGT. V was clipped by 8 bases and J by 8 bases; unmatched bases: 9. The CDR3 nucleotides are TGTGCCAGCCGCGAACTAGCGGGAGGGCCAGATGAGCAGTTCTTC. Protein: CASRELAGGPDEQFF.

The V call is TRBV5-1, the J call TRBJ2-1; D not resolved. This CDR3 has 12 residues. The V and J ends lost 0 bases and 9 bases respectively, with 7 bases between them. Germline assignment: CDR1 SGHRS and CDR2 YFSETQ. CDR3 coding DNA: TGCGCCAGCAGCTTGGATGGGCTTGAGCAGTTCTTC. Translation: CASSLDGLEQFF.

This chain connects TRBV4-1 to TRBJ1-3, with a weak D call TRBD1 (6 bases). Per the germline V gene, CDR1 is MGHRA and CDR2 is YSYEKL. V lost 0 bases and J lost 8, with 20 bases in between. This CDR3 contains 17 residues. CDR3 amino acids: CASSQEQVSIPGDTIYF. DNA of the CDR3: TGCGCCAGCAGCCAAGAGCAGGTTAGCATCCCAGGGGACACCATATATTTT.

V usage is TRBV19 and J usage is TRBJ1-1; D call uncertain. V was pared by 3 bases and J by 2 bases, with 4 bases between. This CDR3 is 12 amino acids long. Germline values: CDR1 LNHDA, CDR2 SQIVND (reference sequence). CDR3 residues: CASSIQNTEAFF. The CDR3 DNA sequence: TGTGCCAGTAGTATCCAAAACACTGAAGCTTTCTTT.

This chain links TRBV28 with TRBJ2-3; TRBD2 might be the D (6 bases). CDR3 size: 15 residues. V lost 4 bases, J lost 2 bases, and 13 bases lay in between. Germline V lookup: CDR1 MDHEN, CDR2 SYDVKM. As DNA, the CDR3 is TGTGCCAGCAGTTGGGACCAGCGGGTCACAGATACGCAGTATTTT. This codes for CASSWDQRVTDTQYF.

This clone has more than one count but fewer than ten. The chain links TRBV2 to TRBJ2-1; 10 bases map to TRBD1. CDR3 length equals 22 residues. The germline V gene has CDR1 SNHLY and CDR2 FYNNEI. The V gene end was trimmed by 0 bases and the J gene end by 0 bases; junction bases not matched to a gene: 17. The CDR3 loop is CASSEALGLGTGALSSYNEQFF. CDR3 sequence (DNA): TGTGCCAGCAGTGAAGCGCTCGGTTTGGGGACAGGGGCCTTGAGCTCCTACAATGAGCAGTTCTTC.

This clone was counted a few times. This chain connects TRBV6-1 to TRBJ2-1, with 7 bases identical to TRBD1. The CDR3 is 16 amino acids. In germline, CDR1 is MNHNS, CDR2 SASEGT. Germline trimming cut 1 base from V and 5 bases from J; bases unmatched to any gene: 8. The CDR3 nucleotides are TGTGCCAGCAGTGAAGAGGCAGGGGGACGACACAATGAGCAGTTCTTC. The encoded protein is CASSEEAGGRHNEQFF.

This clone was seen a single time. The rearrangement uses TRBV4-3 and TRBJ2-7; 8 bases align to TRBD1. The CDR3 contains 14 residues. Germline CDR1 LGHNA, CDR2 YSLEER. Trimming at V came to 4 bases and at J to 7 bases, leaving 9 bases not matched to a gene. The CDR3 nucleotides are TGCGCCAGCAGCCCAAACAGGGGGTTAGGGGAGCAGTACTTC. As protein: CASSPNRGLGEQYF.

This clone was counted between two and nine times. The rearrangement uses TRBV6-4 and TRBJ2-5; D may be TRBD2 (6 bases). V lost 3 bases, J lost 5 bases, and 16 bases lay in between. The CDR3 sequence is 15 residues long. The germline V gene encodes CDR1 MRHNA and CDR2 SNTAGT. The DNA for the CDR3 is TGTGCCAGCAGTGAAGGACCCGGGACTGCTGAGACCCAGTACTTC. Its protein product is CASSEGPGTAETQYF.

J is TRBJ1-1 and V is TRBV7-6, with 8 bases lining up with TRBD1. This CDR3 contains 16 residues. J gave up 5 bases and V 0 bases, and 8 bases lay outside the gene matches. The germline CDR1 and CDR2 sequences are SGHVS and FNYEAQ. The CDR3 DNA follows: TGTGCCAGCAGCTTAGCCCAGGGGGCAATTCGGACTGAAGCTTTCTTT. Translation: CASSLAQGAIRTEAFF.

This sequence joins TRBV7-9 and TRBJ2-7; D not resolved. V was pared by 6 bases and J by 5 bases, with 17 bases between. The length of the CDR3 is 14 residues. Germline assignment: CDR1 SEHNR and CDR2 FQNEAQ (reference sequence). Written as DNA, the CDR3 is TGTGCCAGCAGTCTCGACCGATCTCGGGACGAGCAGTACTTC. Its translation is CASSLDRSRDEQYF.

This chain connects TRBV5-8 to TRBJ2-5; the D gene is possibly TRBD2 (6 bases). The germline V gene has CDR1 SGHTS and CDR2 YDEGEE. CDR3 size: 16 residues. Trimming shortened V by 0 bases and J by 4 bases, and 16 bases separated the two germline ends. CDR3 nucleotide sequence: TGTGCCAGCAGCTTGGCGGCAGGCGGGATCGGAGAGACCCAGTACTTC. The encoded protein is CASSLAAGGIGETQYF.